A selection of T cell receptor beta chains follows, all from one sample in a study. TCRdb ran MiXCR on the RT-PCR reads and lists one entry per CDR3 protein. The table includes about 680,000 distinct CDR3 sequences, 14% detected once. Sequencing input: memory CD4+ T cells from blood. The receptors derive from a female donor in good health, serving as a healthy control. CDR3s include the opening cysteine and the closing phenylalanine or tryptophan. The order of the fields is clone size, J gene, V gene, D gene, CDR3 protein, CDR3 DNA. The D gene is left open where the match is weak. A clone size is listed for some rows: how often the clone was seen (once, few, many), or a class if it is expanded.

clone_size: few
j_call: TRBJ2-3
v_call: TRBV11-2
d_call: -
cdr3_aa: CASSSQRDTQYF
cdr3_nt: TGTGCCAGCAGCTCTCAGAGAGATACGCAGTATTTT

clone_size: many
j_call: TRBJ2-3
v_call: TRBV5-6
d_call: TRBD2
cdr3_aa: CASRPSGSGTDTQYF
cdr3_nt: TGTGCCAGCAGGCCCAGCGGGAGTGGCACAGATACGCAGTATTTT

clone_size: -
j_call: TRBJ1-1
v_call: TRBV16
d_call: -
cdr3_aa: CASSQSGSYTEAFF
cdr3_nt: TGTGCCAGCAGCCAATCAGGGAGTTACACTGAAGCTTTCTTT

clone_size: many
j_call: TRBJ2-5
v_call: TRBV20-1
d_call: -
cdr3_aa: CSARDRRGQETQYF
cdr3_nt: TGCAGTGCTAGAGATCGGAGGGGACAAGAGACCCAGTACTTC

clone_size: -
j_call: TRBJ2-5
v_call: TRBV11-2
d_call: TRBD2
cdr3_aa: CASSLDESAGAFGETQYF
cdr3_nt: TGTGCCAGCAGCTTAGACGAGTCAGCGGGAGCGTTCGGAGAGACCCAGTACTTC

clone_size: many
j_call: TRBJ1-1
v_call: TRBV6-5
d_call: -
cdr3_aa: CASSSPSPSTEAFF
cdr3_nt: TGTGCCAGCAGTTCACCCTCTCCCTCCACTGAAGCTTTCTTT

clone_size: many
j_call: TRBJ2-5
v_call: TRBV20-1
d_call: -
cdr3_aa: CSAPPGRTDPRGTQYF
cdr3_nt: TGCAGTGCCCCCCCTGGGAGGACCGACCCTCGGGGGACCCAGTACTTC

clone_size: few
j_call: TRBJ2-3
v_call: TRBV6-4
d_call: TRBD2
cdr3_aa: CASSDRTGTSGDTQYF
cdr3_nt: TGTGCCAGCAGTGACAGGACCGGGACTAGCGGAGATACGCAGTATTTT

clone_size: few
j_call: TRBJ1-1
v_call: TRBV6-5
d_call: -
cdr3_aa: CASSYSTNRGTEAFF
cdr3_nt: TGTGCCAGCAGTTACTCGACGAACAGAGGCACTGAAGCTTTCTTT

clone_size: few
j_call: TRBJ2-2
v_call: TRBV9
d_call: -
cdr3_aa: CASSVDSGSTGELFF
cdr3_nt: TGTGCCAGCAGCGTAGACTCCGGGAGTACCGGGGAGCTGTTTTTT

clone_size: -
j_call: TRBJ2-3
v_call: TRBV24-1
d_call: -
cdr3_aa: CATSETASTDTQYF
cdr3_nt: TGTGCCACCAGTGAAACAGCTAGCACAGATACGCAGTATTTT

clone_size: few
j_call: TRBJ1-5
v_call: TRBV6-5
d_call: -
cdr3_aa: CASSPRGSGDGNQPQHF
cdr3_nt: TGTGCCAGCAGTCCCCGGGGCTCAGGGGATGGCAATCAGCCCCAGCATTTT

clone_size: -
j_call: TRBJ2-3
v_call: TRBV7-3
d_call: TRBD2
cdr3_aa: CASSFLAGGGTQYF
cdr3_nt: TGTGCCAGCAGCTTTCTTGCGGGAGGGGGTACGCAGTATTTT

clone_size: -
j_call: TRBJ1-1
v_call: TRBV7-2
d_call: -
cdr3_aa: CASSSTGLYLEAFF
cdr3_nt: TGTGCCAGCAGCTCCACAGGGCTATACCTAGAAGCTTTCTTT

clone_size: -
j_call: TRBJ2-7
v_call: TRBV18
d_call: -
cdr3_aa: CASSRSMSSRDEQYF
cdr3_nt: TGTGCCAGCTCACGATCGATGTCTAGCCGCGACGAGCAGTACTTC

clone_size: few
j_call: TRBJ1-5
v_call: TRBV18
d_call: -
cdr3_aa: CASSPADDQPQHF
cdr3_nt: TGTGCCAGCTCCCCGGCGGATGATCAGCCCCAGCATTTT

clone_size: many
j_call: TRBJ1-5
v_call: TRBV30
d_call: -
cdr3_aa: CAWSLRGGRYSNQPQHF
cdr3_nt: TGTGCCTGGAGTCTGCGTGGTGGCCGGTATAGCAATCAGCCCCAGCATTTT

clone_size: few
j_call: TRBJ2-1
v_call: TRBV11-2
d_call: -
cdr3_aa: CASSLESGILGHEQFF
cdr3_nt: TGTGCCAGCAGCTTAGAATCGGGGATCCTCGGCCATGAGCAGTTCTTC

clone_size: few
j_call: TRBJ1-2
v_call: TRBV20-1
d_call: TRBD1
cdr3_aa: CSADKGQVYGYTF
cdr3_nt: TGCAGTGCTGATAAAGGACAGGTCTATGGCTACACCTTC

clone_size: -
j_call: TRBJ2-5
v_call: TRBV9
d_call: -
cdr3_aa: CASSVQDWAQETQYF
cdr3_nt: TGTGCCAGCAGCGTACAGGACTGGGCCCAAGAGACCCAGTACTTC

clone_size: few
j_call: TRBJ2-3
v_call: TRBV11-2
d_call: -
cdr3_aa: CASSLDKEDTQYF
cdr3_nt: TGTGCCAGCAGCTTAGATAAGGAAGATACGCAGTATTTT

clone_size: many
j_call: TRBJ2-3
v_call: TRBV5-1
d_call: TRBD1
cdr3_aa: CASRTGGATDTQYF
cdr3_nt: TGCGCCAGCCGGACAGGGGGCGCGACAGATACGCAGTATTTT

clone_size: -
j_call: TRBJ2-3
v_call: TRBV20-1
d_call: TRBD2
cdr3_aa: CSARGPGLAGDGDTQYF
cdr3_nt: TGCAGTGCTAGAGGCCCGGGACTAGCGGGAGACGGAGATACGCAGTATTTT

clone_size: -
j_call: TRBJ2-1
v_call: TRBV10-3
d_call: TRBD2
cdr3_aa: CAISNYLPGLAGAGDEQFF
cdr3_nt: TGTGCCATCAGTAACTACTTACCGGGACTAGCGGGAGCGGGCGATGAGCAGTTCTTC

clone_size: few
j_call: TRBJ2-7
v_call: TRBV7-2
d_call: -
cdr3_aa: CASSSQGMGYEQYF
cdr3_nt: TGTGCCAGCAGTTCTCAGGGGATGGGTTACGAGCAGTACTTC

clone_size: -
j_call: TRBJ2-1
v_call: TRBV6-2/TRBV6-3
d_call: TRBD1
cdr3_aa: CASSGTGGYNEQFF
cdr3_nt: TGTGCCAGCAGTGGGACAGGGGGATACAATGAGCAGTTCTTC

clone_size: -
j_call: TRBJ2-7
v_call: TRBV12-3/TRBV12-4
d_call: -
cdr3_aa: CASSPPSLSYEQYF
cdr3_nt: TGTGCCAGCTCACCCCCTAGTCTTTCCTACGAGCAGTACTTC

clone_size: -
j_call: TRBJ1-1
v_call: TRBV7-8
d_call: -
cdr3_aa: CASSLAGWGSEAFF
cdr3_nt: TGTGCCAGCAGCTTAGCCGGTTGGGGATCTGAAGCTTTCTTT

clone_size: many
j_call: TRBJ2-7
v_call: TRBV10-3
d_call: -
cdr3_aa: CAISESTRGVGEQYF
cdr3_nt: TGTGCCATCAGTGAGTCGACGAGAGGAGTGGGGGAGCAGTACTTC

clone_size: few
j_call: TRBJ2-1
v_call: TRBV19
d_call: TRBD1
cdr3_aa: CASSINQGVSEQFF
cdr3_nt: TGTGCCAGTAGTATAAACCAGGGGGTGAGTGAGCAGTTCTTC

clone_size: few
j_call: TRBJ2-2
v_call: TRBV20-1
d_call: TRBD2
cdr3_aa: CSARASGSSTGELFF
cdr3_nt: TGCAGTGCTAGAGCTAGCGGGAGTAGCACCGGGGAGCTGTTTTTT

clone_size: many
j_call: TRBJ2-7
v_call: TRBV7-9
d_call: TRBD2
cdr3_aa: CASSYQAGGSIEQYF
cdr3_nt: TGTGCCAGCAGCTACCAAGCGGGAGGGTCGATCGAGCAGTACTTC

clone_size: -
j_call: TRBJ2-1
v_call: TRBV6-5
d_call: TRBD2
cdr3_aa: CATHPRGWRERNEQFF
cdr3_nt: TGTGCCACCCACCCGAGGGGCTGGCGGGAGCGCAATGAGCAGTTCTTC

clone_size: -
j_call: TRBJ1-3
v_call: TRBV7-8
d_call: -
cdr3_aa: CASSPRPGEQTAGNTIYF
cdr3_nt: TGTGCCAGCAGCCCCCGCCCCGGGGAACAGACAGCTGGAAACACCATATATTTT

clone_size: many
j_call: TRBJ2-5
v_call: TRBV4-3
d_call: TRBD2
cdr3_aa: CASSQDRTRTKETQYF
cdr3_nt: TGCGCCAGCAGCCAAGATAGGACTAGGACTAAAGAGACCCAGTACTTC

clone_size: -
j_call: TRBJ2-1
v_call: TRBV6-1
d_call: -
cdr3_aa: CASSEGRGQYEQFF
cdr3_nt: TGTGCCAGCAGTGAAGGCAGGGGTCAGTATGAGCAGTTCTTC

clone_size: few
j_call: TRBJ2-1
v_call: TRBV30
d_call: -
cdr3_aa: CAWSVRLSSYNEQFF
cdr3_nt: TGTGCCTGGAGTGTCAGGCTTAGCTCCTACAATGAGCAGTTCTTC

clone_size: few
j_call: TRBJ1-1
v_call: TRBV6-2/TRBV6-3
d_call: TRBD1
cdr3_aa: CASSAPRTGNTEAFF
cdr3_nt: TGTGCCAGCAGTGCCCCCAGGACAGGGAACACTGAAGCTTTCTTT

clone_size: few
j_call: TRBJ2-7
v_call: TRBV6-6
d_call: -
cdr3_aa: CASRIQGSYEQYF
cdr3_nt: TGTGCCAGCAGGATACAGGGCTCCTACGAGCAGTACTTC

clone_size: -
j_call: TRBJ1-2
v_call: TRBV29-1
d_call: TRBD1
cdr3_aa: CSVKQGAGYTF
cdr3_nt: TGCAGCGTCAAACAGGGGGCTGGTTACACCTTC

clone_size: -
j_call: TRBJ1-6
v_call: TRBV18
d_call: -
cdr3_aa: CASSPGQGGSALHF
cdr3_nt: TGTGCCAGCTCACCTGGGCAGGGAGGGTCGGCCCTCCACTTT

clone_size: many
j_call: TRBJ2-3
v_call: TRBV29-1
d_call: TRBD2
cdr3_aa: CSVVSGGTDTQYF
cdr3_nt: TGCAGCGTTGTTAGCGGGGGAACAGATACGCAGTATTTT

clone_size: -
j_call: TRBJ2-1
v_call: TRBV3-1
d_call: TRBD1
cdr3_aa: CASGRQGQNEQFF
cdr3_nt: TGTGCCAGCGGGAGACAGGGTCAAAATGAGCAGTTCTTC

clone_size: -
j_call: TRBJ1-5
v_call: TRBV30
d_call: -
cdr3_aa: CAWSVGTLINQPQHF
cdr3_nt: TGTGCCTGGAGTGTCGGCACTTTAATCAATCAGCCCCAGCATTTT

clone_size: -
j_call: TRBJ1-5
v_call: TRBV5-8
d_call: -
cdr3_aa: CATNDRSNQPQHF
cdr3_nt: TGTGCCACTAATGACAGAAGCAATCAGCCCCAGCATTTT

clone_size: -
j_call: TRBJ2-7
v_call: TRBV27
d_call: -
cdr3_aa: CASSPQIRATYEQYF
cdr3_nt: TGTGCCAGCAGTCCCCAGATAAGGGCTACCTACGAGCAGTACTTC

clone_size: few
j_call: TRBJ2-2
v_call: TRBV20-1
d_call: -
cdr3_aa: CSARTGQTGELFF
cdr3_nt: TGCAGTGCTAGGACAGGTCAGACCGGGGAGCTGTTTTTT

clone_size: many
j_call: TRBJ2-3
v_call: TRBV7-2
d_call: TRBD2
cdr3_aa: CASSLTSGRAWDTQYF
cdr3_nt: TGTGCCAGCAGCTTGACTAGCGGGAGGGCCTGGGATACGCAGTATTTT

clone_size: few
j_call: TRBJ1-4
v_call: TRBV4-1
d_call: -
cdr3_aa: CASSPMWGPTNEKLFF
cdr3_nt: TGCGCCAGCAGTCCCATGTGGGGGCCAACTAATGAAAAACTGTTTTTT

clone_size: many
j_call: TRBJ2-5
v_call: TRBV15
d_call: -
cdr3_aa: CATSRDVAGQETQYF
cdr3_nt: TGTGCCACCAGCAGAGATGTGGCAGGCCAAGAGACCCAGTACTTC

clone_size: few
j_call: TRBJ1-2
v_call: TRBV7-9
d_call: -
cdr3_aa: CASSSNLQGLYGYTF
cdr3_nt: TGTGCCAGCAGCTCAAACCTACAGGGACTCTATGGCTACACCTTC

clone_size: few
j_call: TRBJ1-5
v_call: TRBV7-2
d_call: -
cdr3_aa: CASSLAQGDGQPQHF
cdr3_nt: TGTGCCAGCAGCTTAGCCCAGGGAGATGGTCAGCCCCAGCATTTT

clone_size: -
j_call: TRBJ2-7
v_call: TRBV2
d_call: TRBD2
cdr3_aa: CASTNSGRGTYEQYF
cdr3_nt: TGTGCCAGCACCAATAGCGGGAGAGGCACCTACGAGCAGTACTTC

clone_size: few
j_call: TRBJ2-2
v_call: TRBV5-5
d_call: -
cdr3_aa: CASSLLTSSGELFF
cdr3_nt: TGTGCCAGCAGCTTGCTCACTAGCTCCGGGGAGCTGTTTTTT

clone_size: few
j_call: TRBJ2-3
v_call: TRBV12-3/TRBV12-4
d_call: TRBD1
cdr3_aa: CASSYYRDRGTDTQYF
cdr3_nt: TGTGCCAGCAGTTATTACCGGGACAGGGGTACAGATACGCAGTATTTT

clone_size: few
j_call: TRBJ2-1
v_call: TRBV20-1
d_call: TRBD2
cdr3_aa: CSAETSFGQFF
cdr3_nt: TGCAGTGCTGAGACTAGCTTTGGGCAGTTCTTC

clone_size: few
j_call: TRBJ2-3
v_call: TRBV3-1
d_call: TRBD2
cdr3_aa: CASSQLAGGDTQYF
cdr3_nt: TGTGCCAGCAGCCAACTAGCGGGAGGGGATACGCAGTATTTT

clone_size: many
j_call: TRBJ1-1
v_call: TRBV20-1
d_call: TRBD1
cdr3_aa: CSAGQANTEAFF
cdr3_nt: TGCAGTGCCGGACAGGCGAACACTGAAGCTTTCTTT